Listed here are 19 T cell receptor beta chains from one sample, sequenced in a study of cytomegalovirus exposure and HLA in healthy donors. PCR amplification relied on 60 Vbeta primers (plus 13 Jbeta primers). The assay was immunoSEQ multiplex PCR, and TCRdb's table has in-frame clones only and misses some. The profile shows 220,000 or so clones, around 73% of them singletons. The specimen sequenced was PBMCs. Every receptor here comes from a male donor in good health and CMV-seronegative.

The rearrangement uses TRBV25-1 and TRBJ1-1; weak D call: TRBD1 (5 bases). Trimming shortened V by 7 bases and J by 4 bases, and 13 bases separated the two germline ends. This CDR3 region has 13 residues. From germline, CDR1 is MGHDK and CDR2 SYGVNS. The CDR3 reads CASMGGRFTEAFF. CDR3 bases: TGTGCCAGCATGGGGGGACGGTTCACTGAAGCTTTCTTT.

This clone showed up just once. The genes are TRBV7-9 and TRBJ2-1, with 8 bases fitting TRBD1. Trimming at V came to 5 bases and at J to 8 bases, leaving 17 bases not matched to a gene. This CDR3 has 17 residues. The germline V gene has CDR1 SEHNR and CDR2 FQNEAQ (reference sequence). CDR3 protein: CASSPWGTGGGFDEQFF. CDR3 DNA sequence: TGTGCCAGCAGCCCATGGGGTACAGGGGGAGGCTTCGATGAGCAGTTCTTC.

V and J are TRBV7-9 and TRBJ1-2; 10 positions agree with TRBD1. Germline CDR1 and CDR2: SEHNR and FQNEAQ (reference sequence). Unmatched junction bases numbered 6, after V lost 4 bases and J lost 4 bases. The CDR3 runs 15 residues. CDR3 DNA sequence: TGTGCCAGCAGCTCCCGGGGACAGGGGAGCTATGGCTACACCTTC. Translated: CASSSRGQGSYGYTF.

The V gene is TRBV19, the J gene TRBJ2-2, with TRBD2 matching over 13 bases. CDR3 length: 17 amino acids. After removal of 4 bases from V and 2 bases from J, the junction contained 4 bases not matched to a gene. Germline CDR1 reads LNHDA; CDR2 reads SQIVND (reference sequence). The CDR3 loop reads CASSRGTSGTNTGELFF. CDR3 DNA: TGTGCCAGTAGTAGAGGGACTAGCGGGACTAACACCGGGGAGCTGTTTTTT.

This clone was seen just once. The chain recombines TRBV19 with TRBJ1-5; 10 bases fit TRBD1. CDR1 LNHDA and CDR2 SQIVND come from the germline V gene (reference sequence). Trimming took 4 bases from V and 2 from J; bases not matched to a gene: 5. This CDR3 region has 16 residues. The CDR3 spells CASSTRQGAGNQPQHF. The CDR3 DNA reads TGTGCCAGTAGTACGCGACAGGGGGCAGGCAATCAGCCCCAGCATTTT. The full variable domain, rest sourced from reference TRBV19 and TRBJ1-5, is DGGITQSPKYLFRKEGQNVTLSCEQNLNHDAMYWYRQDPGQGLRLIYYSQIVNDFQKGDIAEGYSVSREKKESFPLTVTSAQKNPTAFYLCASSTRQGAGNQPQHFGDGTRLSIL.

Here the CDR3 reads CASSGQGVREQYF. In nucleotides, the CDR3 is TGTGCCAGCAGTGGACAGGGAGTCCGCGAGCAGTACTTC. V and J are TRBV2 and TRBJ2-7; 7 bases fit TRBD1. CDR1 and CDR2 from the germline V gene are SNHLY and FYNNEI. The V gene end was trimmed by 4 bases and the J gene end by 6 bases; junction bases not matched to a gene: 6. CDR3 length: 13 residues.

The V gene is TRBV30, the J gene TRBJ2-3; D perhaps matches TRBD2 (5 bases). CDR3 length: 12 amino acids. Trimming left V 3 bases short and J 4 bases short, with 8 bases between. CDR1 GTSNPN and CDR2 SVGIG come from the germline V gene (reference sequence). The CDR3: CAWSRGSDTQYF. DNA for the CDR3: TGTGCCTGGAGCCGAGGGTCAGATACGCAGTATTTT.

The chain employs TRBV27 and TRBJ1-3; 8 nucleotides align to TRBD1. V shed 3 bases, J shed 8 bases, and the junction held 3 bases outside the gene matches. Germline loops: CDR1 MNHEY, CDR2 SMNVEV (reference sequence). This CDR3 is 13 amino acids long. CDR3 sequence reads: CASSFQGADTIYF. As DNA, the CDR3 is TGTGCCAGCAGTTTTCAGGGGGCAGACACCATATATTTT.

This chain connects TRBV11-2 to TRBJ2-1; 8 positions agree with TRBD2. The CDR3 covers 15 residues. After removal of 5 bases from V and 9 bases from J, the junction contained 12 bases not matched to a gene. The germline gives CDR1 SGHAT, CDR2 FQNNGV. CDR3 nucleotides: TGTGCCAGCAGCACCTCCGGGAGGGTGATCGGTGAGCAGTTCTTC. This encodes CASSTSGRVIGEQFF. The full variable domain, in which reference TRBV11-2 and TRBJ2-1 provide the parts outside the CDR3, is EAGVAQSPRYKIIEKRQSVAFWCNPISGHATLYWYQQILGQGPKLLIQFQNNGVVDDSQLPKDRFSAERLKGVDSTLKIQPAKLEDSAVYLCASSTSGRVIGEQFFGPGTRLTVL.

The chain recombines TRBV28 with TRBJ2-3; D possibly corresponds to TRBD2 (7 bases). The V and J ends lost 8 bases and 4 bases respectively, with 16 bases between them. The germline CDR1 and CDR2 sequences are MDHEN and SYDVKM. The CDR3 is made up of 14 amino acids. The CDR3 protein is CASGYREGADTQYF. Written as DNA, the CDR3 is TGTGCCAGCGGATACAGGGAGGGGGCAGATACGCAGTATTTT.

This clone was seen just once. This chain links TRBV19 with TRBJ2-1; 9 bases match TRBD2. In germline, CDR1 is LNHDA, CDR2 SQIVND (reference sequence). Unmatched junction bases numbered 12, after V lost 3 bases and J lost 6 bases. The CDR3 sequence is 17 residues long. Here the CDR3 DNA reads TGTGCCAGTAGTATCCACCTGTTAGCGGGAGTCAGCAATGAGCAGTTCTTC. Residues: CASSIHLLAGVSNEQFF.

The table lists this clone with a count of one. This chain joins TRBV19 and TRBJ2-5; no definite D call. Trimming removed 5 bases from V and 5 bases from J, with 12 bases in between. CDR3 length: 13 residues. Germline V lookup: CDR1 LNHDA, CDR2 SQIVND (reference sequence). CDR3 sequence reads: CASSVYPMETQYF. The CDR3, as DNA: TGTGCCAGTAGTGTCTATCCTATGGAGACCCAGTACTTC.

This clone was observed a single time. The V gene is TRBV29-1, the J gene TRBJ1-2; the D gene is possibly TRBD1 (5 bases). Germline V gene sequence: CDR1 SQVTM, CDR2 ANQGSEA. This CDR3 contains 11 residues. The germline V and J ends were trimmed by 4 bases and 6 bases, with 9 bases remaining between them. The DNA for the CDR3 is TGCAGCGTTGCAGGGAACAATGGCTACACCTTC. Its translation: CSVAGNNGYTF.

The J gene is TRBJ1-2, the V gene TRBV27, with 7 positions matching TRBD1. Germline V gene data show CDR1 as MNHEY and CDR2 as SMNVEV (reference sequence). There are 19 residues in the CDR3. The ends lost 3 bases at V and 2 bases at J; junction bases unmatched: 18. CDR3 sequence reads: CASSFMAHRTGTENYGYTF. CDR3 coding DNA: TGTGCCAGCAGTTTCATGGCGCACAGAACCGGGACAGAAAACTATGGCTACACCTTC.

This clone was observed a single time. The chain joins TRBV5-4 to TRBJ2-3, with 10 bases fitting TRBD2. The length of the CDR3 is 16 residues. Unmatched junction bases numbered 8, after V lost 3 bases and J lost 4 bases. Per germline, CDR1 SGHNT and CDR2 YYREEE (reference sequence). CDR3 residues: CASSSLTSGIADTQYF. As DNA, the CDR3 is TGTGCCAGCAGCTCGCTTACTAGCGGGATCGCAGATACGCAGTATTTT. Filled out from reference TRBV5-4 and TRBJ2-3, the complete variable domain reads ETGVTQSPTHLIKTRGQQVTLRCSSQSGHNTVSWYQQALGQGPQFIFQYYREEENGRGNFPPRFSGLQFPNYSSELNVNALELDDSALYLCASSSLTSGIADTQYFGPGTRLTVL.

The rearrangement joins TRBV11-2 to TRBJ2-3; 12 bases align to TRBD2. Germline CDR1 and CDR2: SGHAT and FQNNGV. This CDR3 contains 15 residues. The V and J ends lost 5 bases and 3 bases, in that order; junction bases with no gene match: 3. The CDR3 DNA is TGTGCCAGCAGCATCCTAGCGGGAGGGACAGATACGCAGTATTTT. As protein: CASSILAGGTDTQYF.

The chain has TRBV6-5 and TRBJ2-7, with a weak D call TRBD2 (7 bases). Trimming removed 4 bases from V and 3 bases from J, with 16 bases in between. The CDR3 has 15 residues. Per germline, CDR1 MNHEY and CDR2 SVGAGI. CDR3 bases: TGTGCCAGCAGTTCTCCGGGGGGCACTCTCTACGAGCAGTACTTC. Amino acids: CASSSPGGTLYEQYF.

The gene calls are TRBV15 and TRBJ2-5; 7 bases align to TRBD1. V was pared by 0 bases and J by 7 bases, with 14 bases of the junction left unmatched. The CDR3 is made up of 17 amino acids. Germline V CDR1 and CDR2: LNHNV, YYDKDF (reference sequence). The CDR3 DNA reads as TGTGCCACCAGCAGAGATAGGCGACAGGGAGTCGTCGGGACCCAGTACTTC. It yields the protein CATSRDRRQGVVGTQYF.

DNA for the CDR3: TGTGCCAGCTCACCCTCGACTAGCGGGACCTCGCGGACCGGGGAGCTGTTTTTT. This gives the protein CASSPSTSGTSRTGELFF. This chain connects TRBV18 to TRBJ2-2; TRBD2 matches at 11 bases. The CDR3 loop spans 18 amino acids. Unmatched junction bases numbered 11, after V lost 3 bases and J lost 5 bases. Germline V lookup: CDR1 KGHSH, CDR2 LQKENI.